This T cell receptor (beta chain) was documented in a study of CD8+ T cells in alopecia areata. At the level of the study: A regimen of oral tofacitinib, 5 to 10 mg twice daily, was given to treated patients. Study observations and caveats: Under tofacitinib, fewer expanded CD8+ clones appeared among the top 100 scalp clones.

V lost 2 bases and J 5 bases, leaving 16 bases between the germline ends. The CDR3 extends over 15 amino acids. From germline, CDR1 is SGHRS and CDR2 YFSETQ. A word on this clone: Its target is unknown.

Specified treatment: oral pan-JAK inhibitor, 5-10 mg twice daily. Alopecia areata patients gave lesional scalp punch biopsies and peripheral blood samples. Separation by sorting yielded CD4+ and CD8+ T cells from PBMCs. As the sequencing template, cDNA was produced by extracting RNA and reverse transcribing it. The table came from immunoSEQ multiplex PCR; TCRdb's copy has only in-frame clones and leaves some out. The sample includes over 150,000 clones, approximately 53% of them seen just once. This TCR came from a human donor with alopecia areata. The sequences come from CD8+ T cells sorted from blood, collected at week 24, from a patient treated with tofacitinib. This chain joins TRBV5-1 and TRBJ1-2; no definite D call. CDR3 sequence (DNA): TGCGCCAGCAGCTTCAACGGGAAAGGAGGATATGGCTACACCTTC. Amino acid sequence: CASSFNGKGGYGYTF.